The 25 T cell receptor beta chains below all came from one sample that was sequenced in a study of blood T cell repertoires in COVID-19. Profiling relied on immunoSEQ multiplex PCR, and the TCRdb table lists in-frame clones only, not all of them. The sample has tens of thousands of clones, 85% seen once. The sequencing sample was made of peripheral blood. The receptors derive from a man in his sixties with acute or convalescent COVID-19.

The chain employs TRBV29-1 and TRBJ1-2; TRBD1 might be the D (5 bases). Per the germline V gene, CDR1 is SQVTM and CDR2 is ANQGSEA. Trimming took 4 bases from V and 6 from J, leaving 12 bases between them. The CDR3 spans 12 residues. The CDR3 reads CSVGAGRNGYTF. In nucleotides, the CDR3 is TGCAGCGTTGGGGCAGGGAGGAATGGCTACACCTTC.

The chain joins TRBV10-3 to TRBJ1-3; 8 nucleotides line up with TRBD1. This CDR3 comprises 15 residues. Trimming at V came to 0 bases and at J to 2 bases, leaving 0 bases not matched to a gene. Looked up from germline, CDR1 is ENHRY and CDR2 is SYGVKD. The CDR3, as DNA: TGTGCCATCAGTGAGTCGACAGGGGCTGGAAACACCATATATTTT. It specifies CAISESTGAGNTIYF.

J is TRBJ1-2 and V is TRBV18; the D is unclear. Germline V gives CDR1 KGHSH, CDR2 LQKENI. The CDR3 length is 15 residues. V was trimmed by 3 bases and J by 2 bases, leaving 13 bases between them. CDR3 DNA sequence: TGTGCCAGCTCACCCCCGGGGTGGGAGAACTATGGCTACACCTTC. It codes for CASSPPGWENYGYTF.

The chain uses TRBV30 and TRBJ2-7; 7 positions agree with TRBD1. From germline, CDR1 is GTSNPN and CDR2 SVGIG (reference sequence). V trimming: 8 bases; J trimming: 1 base; junction bases outside the gene matches: 8. The CDR3 runs to 13 residues. The CDR3 reads CAVGMGQSYEQYF. CDR3 coding DNA: TGTGCCGTCGGGATGGGACAGTCCTACGAGCAGTACTTC. Variable domain in full (rest from reference TRBV30 and TRBJ2-7): SQTIHQWPATLVQPVGSPLSLECTVEGTSNPNLYWYRQAAGRGLQLLFYSVGIGQISSEVPQNLSASRPQDRQFILSSKKLLLSDSGFYLCAVGMGQSYEQYFGPGTRLTVT.

The chain has TRBV27 and TRBJ1-3, with 10 positions matching TRBD1. CDR1 MNHEY and CDR2 SMNVEV come from the germline V gene (reference sequence). The CDR3 sequence is 16 residues long. V lost 5 bases to trimming and J lost 4 bases; unmatched junction nucleotides: 8. The CDR3, as DNA: TGTGCCAGCAGTCCTATGGGACAGGGGCTAGGAAACACCATATATTTT. Amino acid sequence: CASSPMGQGLGNTIYF.

The chain employs TRBV5-8 and TRBJ1-2; D might be TRBD1 (6 bases). Looked up from germline, CDR1 is SGHTS and CDR2 is YDEGEE. The V end was cut by 3 bases, the J end by 3 bases, with 15 bases between. There are 15 residues in the CDR3. The chain's CDR3 is CASSSQGILDYGYTF. The CDR3 DNA reads as TGTGCCAGCAGCTCACAGGGTATACTAGACTATGGCTACACCTTC.

The chain joins TRBV28 to TRBJ1-2; possibly TRBD1 for D (5 bases). Germline values: CDR1 MDHEN, CDR2 SYDVKM. This CDR3 has 13 amino acids. The ends were cut back, 2 bases at V and 8 bases at J, with 12 bases in the middle. The CDR3 is CASSLTGHGGYTF. The CDR3 region has the DNA TGTGCCAGCAGTTTAACAGGACACGGCGGCTACACCTTC.

Written as DNA, the CDR3 is TGTGCCAGCAGCCCTGACAGGGGTGAGGGCTACACCTTC. Translation gives CASSPDRGEGYTF. The chain couples TRBV6-2 or TRBV6-3 to TRBJ1-2; 8 nucleotides agree with TRBD1. Germline V gene sequence: CDR1 MNHEY, CDR2 SVGEGT. V lost 6 bases and J lost 8; bases outside the gene matches: 8. This CDR3 comprises 13 residues.

The rearrangement uses TRBV9 and TRBJ1-1; D gene ambiguous. The germline V gene has CDR1 SGDLS and CDR2 YYNGEE. V shed 0 bases and J shed 0 bases, with 6 bases lying between them. CDR3 length equals 14 residues. This CDR3 reads CASSVAFLNTEAFF. CDR3 nucleotide sequence: TGTGCCAGCAGCGTAGCTTTCCTGAACACTGAAGCTTTCTTT.

The chain is built from TRBV3-1 (or the pseudogene TRBV3-2) and TRBJ1-2, with TRBD1 matching over 9 bases. V lost 4 bases and J lost 8; bases outside the gene matches: 8. Looked up from germline, CDR1 is LGHDT and CDR2 is YNNKEL (reference sequence). The CDR3 contains 14 residues. The DNA for the CDR3 is TGTGCCAGCAGCCGGATGGACAGGGGAGGCGGCTACACCTTC. Protein product: CASSRMDRGGGYTF.

The CDR3: CASSVQGDLNTEAFF. The CDR3 nucleotides are TGCGCCAGCAGCGTACAGGGGGACCTGAACACTGAAGCTTTCTTT. The chain is built from TRBV5-1 and TRBJ1-1; TRBD1 matches at 8 bases. Trimming at V came to 4 bases and at J to 0 bases, leaving 5 bases not matched to a gene. The CDR3 sequence is 15 residues long. The germline V gene has CDR1 SGHRS and CDR2 YFSETQ.

The chain couples TRBV7-3 to TRBJ2-1, with D uncertain. Germline CDR1 SGHTA, CDR2 FQGTGA. V lost 1 base to trimming and J lost 5 bases, with 9 bases between them. CDR3 length equals 14 residues. The CDR3 reads CASSLNELNNEQFF. Written as DNA, the CDR3 is TGTGCCAGCAGCTTAAATGAGTTGAACAATGAGCAGTTCTTC.

V usage is TRBV7-3 and J usage is TRBJ2-1, with 9 nucleotides matching TRBD2. This CDR3 is built from 16 residues. Per the germline V gene, CDR1 is SGHTA and CDR2 is FQGTGA. Trimming at V came to 5 bases and at J to 4 bases, leaving 9 bases not matched to a gene. For the CDR3, the DNA is TGTGCCAGCAGCCCCCATTCTAGCGGGGCTTACAATGAGCAGTTCTTC. Translation gives CASSPHSSGAYNEQFF.

A single count supports this clone. The chain carries TRBV4-1 and TRBJ2-1; D uncertain. Germline values: CDR1 MGHRA, CDR2 YSYEKL. V lost 0 bases to trimming and J lost 0 bases, with 12 bases between them. The CDR3 has 17 amino acids. CDR3 in amino acids: CASSQDPPESSYNEQFF. For the CDR3, the DNA is TGCGCCAGCAGCCAAGATCCGCCTGAGAGCTCCTACAATGAGCAGTTCTTC.

V usage is TRBV6-2 or TRBV6-3 and J usage is TRBJ2-5; 12 bases fit TRBD2. Germline trimming cut 4 bases from V and 1 base from J; bases unmatched to any gene: 1. Looked up from germline, CDR1 is MNHEY and CDR2 is SVGEGT. This CDR3 region has 15 residues. The CDR3 sequence: CASSLLAGGQETQYF. The CDR3 nucleotides are TGTGCCAGCAGTTTACTAGCGGGGGGCCAAGAGACCCAGTACTTC.

The chain's CDR3 is CASSSLTHRGYGYTF. CDR3 DNA: TGTGCCAGCAGTTCCCTAACCCACAGGGGGTACGGCTACACCTTC. The chain joins TRBV14 to TRBJ1-2; 8 bases agree with TRBD1. There are 15 residues in the CDR3. Germline V gives CDR1 SGHDN, CDR2 FVKESK. V was pared by 6 bases and J by 8 bases, with 14 bases of the junction left unmatched.

This chain uses TRBV5-1 with TRBJ1-6; D ambiguous. The CDR3 is 14 residues long. Trimming removed 0 bases from V and 8 bases from J, with 9 bases in between. Germline lookup yields CDR1 SGHRS and CDR2 YFSETQ. This chain's CDR3 is CASSLDPRDSPLHF. CDR3 coding DNA: TGCGCCAGCAGCTTGGACCCGAGGGATTCACCCCTCCACTTT.

The V and J genes are TRBV6-5 and TRBJ2-5; perhaps TRBD2 as D (5 bases). This CDR3 contains 14 residues. V was pared by 5 bases and J by 5 bases, with 15 bases between. Germline V CDR1 and CDR2: MNHEY, SVGAGI. The chain's CDR3 is CASSKRTGRETQYF. The DNA of the CDR3 is TGTGCCAGCAGTAAGAGGACGGGAAGGGAGACCCAGTACTTC.

This chain links TRBV6-5 with TRBJ1-1, with 9 bases matching TRBD1. Unmatched junction bases numbered 6, after V lost 2 bases and J lost 5 bases. Per the germline V gene, CDR1 is MNHEY and CDR2 is SVGAGI. The CDR3 totals 15 residues. This CDR3 is CASSYMGQGGTEAFF. The CDR3 bases are TGTGCCAGCAGTTACATGGGACAGGGAGGTACTGAAGCTTTCTTT.

The chain joins TRBV6-5 to TRBJ2-7; 8 nucleotides line up with TRBD1. The CDR3 contains 16 residues. Trimming at V came to 0 bases and at J to 5 bases, leaving 9 bases not matched to a gene. Germline CDR1 reads MNHEY; CDR2 reads SVGAGI. The CDR3 loop reads CASSYSTVTGGHEQYF. The CDR3 DNA reads as TGTGCCAGCAGTTACTCGACCGTTACAGGGGGACACGAGCAGTACTTC.

Turning to this clone: The same CDR3 is also encoded by other DNA sequences in this sample. The chain is built from TRBV3-1 (or the pseudogene TRBV3-2) and TRBJ1-2; 7 nucleotides match TRBD1. CDR1 and CDR2 from the germline V gene are LGHDT and YNNKEL (reference sequence). V dropped 4 bases and J dropped 0; count of bases not matched to a gene: 2. CDR3 length: 14 amino acids. CDR3 sequence: CASSRTGANYGYTF. The DNA for the CDR3 is TGTGCCAGCAGCCGAACAGGGGCTAACTATGGCTACACCTTC.

The gene calls are TRBV6-4 and TRBJ1-1; a weak D match, TRBD1 (5 bases). The CDR3 is 15 amino acids. V shed 6 bases and J shed 0 bases, with 14 bases lying between them. The germline V gene has CDR1 MRHNA and CDR2 SNTAGT. The CDR3 reads CASSVDDSLNTEAFF. The CDR3 DNA is TGTGCCAGCAGCGTAGACGACAGTTTGAACACTGAAGCTTTCTTT.

The table lists this clone with a count of one. The chain employs TRBV5-1 and TRBJ2-3; TRBD2 is a possible D gene (6 bases). V was pared by 5 bases and J by 5 bases, with 6 bases between. CDR3 length: 11 amino acids. In germline, CDR1 is SGHRS, CDR2 YFSETQ. For the CDR3, the DNA is TGCGCCAGCAGGGGGGGAGATACGCAGTATTTT. Translated: CASRGGDTQYF.

The chain uses TRBV10-1 and TRBJ2-7; a weak D match, TRBD2 (5 bases). This CDR3 comprises 14 residues. Trimming shortened V by 4 bases and J by 3 bases, and 13 bases separated the two germline ends. CDR1 is WNHNN and CDR2 is SYGVQD in the germline V gene (reference sequence). This chain's CDR3 is CASSVRGIVYEQYF. In DNA form, the CDR3 reads TGCGCCAGCAGTGTGAGAGGGATCGTCTACGAGCAGTACTTC.

The rearrangement links TRBV4-1 to TRBJ1-2; 7 nucleotides agree with TRBD1. J was trimmed by 4 bases and V by 5 bases; bases with no gene match: 10. The CDR3 has 15 amino acids. Germline CDR1 and CDR2: MGHRA and YSYEKL. The DNA of the CDR3 is TGCGCCAGCAGCACCGGAGTGGACAGGATCTATGGCTACACCTTC. It is translated as CASSTGVDRIYGYTF.